Following are 15 T cell receptor beta chains from one sample sequenced in a study of OX40 agonist ivuxolimab in advanced cancers. The library was prepared using the immunoSEQ multiplex PCR assay. TCRdb provides this immuneACCESS table in a form limited to in-frame rearrangements. Some clones are lacking; in checked studies, under half of them reflect an unresolved V gene, and why the rest are absent is not known. This sample holds tens of thousands of clones; around nine tenths were observed only once. Clones ranked in the top ten supply just over 0.6% of the sample. This sample comprised CD4+ or CD8+ T cells sorted from blood, obtained in a trial of the OX40 agonist ivuxolimab. The receptors derive from an adult with an advanced solid tumor such as melanoma, head and neck, liver or kidney cancer.

The chain couples TRBV9 to TRBJ1-1, with D maybe TRBD1 (5 bases). This CDR3 is 16 amino acids long. Trimming left V 3 bases short and J 5 bases short, with 20 bases between. Germline assignment: CDR1 SGDLS and CDR2 YYNGEE. The CDR3, as DNA: TGTGCCAGCAGCGCTTTGGGACCTGAACGAACAACTGAAGCTTTCTTT. Translation: CASSALGPERTTEAFF.

The V call is TRBV5-1, the J call TRBJ1-1, with a possible D match to TRBD1 (5 bases). V shed 4 bases and J shed 4 bases, with 14 bases lying between them. Per germline, CDR1 SGHRS and CDR2 YFSETQ. The CDR3 runs 14 residues. CDR3 sequence: CASSPNGGSTEAFF. The DNA of the CDR3 is TGCGCCAGCAGCCCCAACGGGGGTAGCACTGAAGCTTTCTTT.

This clone was seen more than once but under ten times. Here the CDR3 DNA reads TGTGCCAGCAGCGTAGGCAGGGGAGTCCGCAATGAGCAGTTCTTC. Its translation is CASSVGRGVRNEQFF. V and J are TRBV9 and TRBJ2-1; tentative D call: TRBD1 (6 bases). The CDR3 loop spans 15 amino acids. Germline V lookup: CDR1 SGDLS, CDR2 YYNGEE. V dropped 0 bases and J dropped 6 bases, with 13 bases sitting between them.

Here the CDR3 reads CASSEVVRGRSNQPQHF. The CDR3 DNA reads TGCGCCAGCAGTGAGGTCGTGAGGGGGCGAAGCAATCAGCCCCAGCATTTT. The V gene is TRBV10-1, the J gene TRBJ1-5; TRBD1 aligns across 7 bases. Germline V CDR1 and CDR2: WNHNN, SYGVQD (reference sequence). V lost 2 bases, J lost 1 base, and 8 bases stayed unmatched. The CDR3 is made up of 17 amino acids.

The V call is TRBV5-4, the J call TRBJ2-2, with D unclear. The CDR3 extends over 14 amino acids. Trimming removed 5 bases at V and 4 bases at J, with 12 bases between. CDR1 and CDR2 (germline): SGHNT, YYREEE (reference sequence). CDR3 coding DNA: TGTGCCAGCAGGCTCGGCGGCCCCACCGGGGAGCTGTTTTTT. Its translation is CASRLGGPTGELFF.

The chain links TRBV6-1 to TRBJ1-3; D gene ambiguous. CDR1 is MNHNS and CDR2 is SASEGT in the germline V gene. There are 18 residues in the CDR3. Trimming cost V 4 bases and J 0 bases, with 19 bases left between them. The CDR3, as DNA: TGTGCCAGCAGTGCCAGAGACACCTCTGGGCCCTCTGGAAACACCATATATTTT. Its protein is CASSARDTSGPSGNTIYF.

This rearrangement joins TRBV30 to TRBJ2-2; D unresolved. The CDR3 loop spans 14 amino acids. Germline assignment: CDR1 GTSNPN and CDR2 SVGIG (reference sequence). Trimming stripped 0 bases from V and 6 bases from J, with 11 bases between. The CDR3 DNA sequence: TGTGCCTGGAGTGTGCCCCGGAGCGCCGGGGAGCTGTTTTTT. Translated: CAWSVPRSAGELFF.

The chain employs TRBV7-9 and TRBJ2-2, with 12 nucleotides matching TRBD1. The CDR3 is 17 amino acids. The germline V gene has CDR1 SEHNR and CDR2 FQNEAQ (reference sequence). The V and J ends lost 2 bases and 6 bases, in that order; junction bases with no gene match: 7. The CDR3 loop reads CASSLSKGTGGSGELFF. CDR3 DNA sequence: TGTGCCAGCAGCTTAAGTAAAGGGACAGGGGGCTCCGGGGAGCTGTTTTTT.

The chain recombines TRBV11-2 with TRBJ1-1; D remains unclear. Germline V gene data show CDR1 as SGHAT and CDR2 as FQNNGV. Between the trimmed V and J ends, which lost 3 bases and 1 base, there was a span of 6 bases. The CDR3 spans 13 residues. The CDR3 here is CASSFSRNTEAFF. DNA of the CDR3: TGTGCCAGCAGCTTTAGTAGGAACACTGAAGCTTTCTTT.

This clone occurred once. This chain connects TRBV19 to TRBJ1-1, with unresolved D. The germline V and J ends were trimmed by 4 bases and 3 bases, with 9 bases remaining between them. The germline CDR1 and CDR2 sequences are LNHDA and SQIVND (reference sequence). This CDR3 has 13 amino acids. CDR3 in amino acids: CASSSRIDTEAFF. CDR3 bases: TGTGCCAGTAGTAGCCGGATCGACACTGAAGCTTTCTTT. The complete variable domain, with remaining parts taken from reference TRBV19 and TRBJ1-1, reads DGGITQSPKYLFRKEGQNVTLSCEQNLNHDAMYWYRQDPGQGLRLIYYSQIVNDFQKGDIAEGYSVSREKKESFPLTVTSAQKNPTAFYLCASSSRIDTEAFFGQGTRLTVV.

This clone was counted a single time. The rearrangement uses TRBV19 and TRBJ2-7, with D perhaps TRBD2 (6 bases). The CDR3 totals 14 residues. In germline, CDR1 is LNHDA, CDR2 SQIVND (reference sequence). V was pared by 2 bases and J by 5 bases, with 13 bases between. In DNA form, the CDR3 reads TGTGCCAGTAGTATAAGTCTAGCGAACCACGAGCAGTACTTC. Encoded protein: CASSISLANHEQYF.

In its sample, this clone was seen once. The rearrangement joins TRBV7-8 to TRBJ1-1; no clear D. CDR3 length: 14 residues. Between the trimmed V and J ends, which lost 4 bases and 0 bases, there was a span of 9 bases. Germline V gives CDR1 SGHVS, CDR2 FQNEAQ. This CDR3 is CASSSARLNTEAFF. CDR3 coding DNA: TGTGCCAGCAGCTCAGCCCGACTGAACACTGAAGCTTTCTTT.

The chain employs TRBV28 and TRBJ1-3; D gene ambiguous. From germline, CDR1 is MDHEN and CDR2 SYDVKM. Trimming took 4 bases from V and 0 from J, leaving 1 base between them. The CDR3 is 12 amino acids. The chain's CDR3 is CASSYSGNTIYF. CDR3 DNA sequence: TGTGCCAGCAGTTACTCTGGAAACACCATATATTTT. Based on the CDR3 plus reference TRBV28 and TRBJ1-3, the full variable domain is DVKVTQSSRYLVKRTGEKVFLECVQDMDHENMFWYRQDPGLGLRLIYFSYDVKMKEKGDIPEGYSVSREKKERFSLILESASTNQTSMYLCASSYSGNTIYFGEGSWLTVV.

The rearrangement uses TRBV19 and TRBJ1-1, with 7 bases identical to TRBD1. Trimming removed 3 bases from V and 0 bases from J; junction bases left unmatched: 10. CDR1 LNHDA and CDR2 SQIVND come from the germline V gene (reference sequence). The CDR3 has 17 residues. CDR3 protein: CASSILVGQRMNTEAFF. CDR3 DNA sequence: TGTGCCAGTAGTATTCTTGTGGGACAGAGAATGAACACTGAAGCTTTCTTT.

The chain carries TRBV30 and TRBJ1-3, with D possibly TRBD1 on 5 matching bases. CDR3 size: 13 residues. Between the trimmed V and J ends, which lost 3 bases and 0 bases, there was a span of 6 bases. Germline V gives CDR1 GTSNPN, CDR2 SVGIG (reference sequence). The CDR3 sequence is CAWRGDSGNTIYF. The DNA of the CDR3 is TGTGCCTGGAGGGGGGACTCTGGAAACACCATATATTTT.